The 10 T cell receptor beta chains below come from one sample, sequenced in a study of blood T cells in healthy people across ages. Together with a sample-barcoded 5' primer, a J-beta primer mix was included in a second PCR lasting about 7 to 12 cycles. TCRdb recomputed calls from the 5' RACE reads with MiXCR, one row per CDR3 protein. The data hold a few hundred thousand distinct CDR3 sequences, with roughly 26% observed a single time. Sequenced: blood. The receptors were sampled from a woman between 65 and 79 years old in good health.

This clonotype was seen only a few times. V usage is TRBV28 and J usage is TRBJ2-5; TRBD1 matches 7 bases. The V gene end was trimmed by 3 bases and the J gene end by 11 bases; junction bases not matched to a gene: 12. This CDR3 has 14 residues. Germline V gene data show CDR1 as MDHEN and CDR2 as SYDVKM. CDR3 nucleotide sequence: TGTGCCAGCAGTTTGGGTCAGGGGGTTCAGGAGCAGTACTTC. This sequence encodes CASSLGQGVQEQYF.

Concerning this clonotype: A single base separates this from a much larger clone, so it may be a read error. The chain uses TRBV29-1 and TRBJ2-5; D uncertain. The DNA end favors TRBJ2-1, so the J call may be wrong. Germline CDR1 and CDR2: SQVTM and ANQGSEA. This CDR3 comprises 11 residues. The DNA of the CDR3 is TGCAGCGTTGAAGCCCGTGGTGAGCAGTTCTTC. Its translation is CSVEARGEQFF.

The V and J genes are TRBV19 and TRBJ1-5; D may be TRBD1 (5 bases). The CDR3 is 14 amino acids. The V gene lost 3 bases and the J gene lost 7 bases, with 13 bases spanning the gap. Per germline, CDR1 LNHDA and CDR2 SQIVND (reference sequence). The CDR3 nucleotides read TGTGCCAGTAGTATGGTAGGGGCAGGACAGCCCCAGCATTTT. Its translation is CASSMVGAGQPQHF.

This rearrangement joins TRBV20-1 to TRBJ2-7; D unclear. CDR3 size: 14 residues. V dropped 3 bases and J dropped 0 bases, with 12 bases sitting between them. Per germline, CDR1 DFQATT and CDR2 SNEGSKA (reference sequence). CDR3 in amino acids: CSASGPPPSYEQYF. The CDR3 DNA sequence: TGCAGTGCTAGCGGTCCGCCTCCCTCCTACGAGCAGTACTTC.

The chain links TRBV6-5 to TRBJ1-2; D perhaps matches TRBD1 (6 bases). The CDR3 has 13 residues. With 5 bases removed from V and 4 bases from J, the gap between germline ends came to 11 bases. CDR1 is MNHEY and CDR2 is SVGAGI in the germline V gene. In DNA form, the CDR3 reads TGTGCCAGCAGTACCCCGGACAGCTATGGCTACACCTTC. Translating it yields CASSTPDSYGYTF.

The chain has TRBV6-1 and TRBJ2-1; tentatively, D is TRBD1 (5 bases). CDR3 length: 15 amino acids. Germline V gene lookup returns CDR1 MNHNS and CDR2 SASEGT. The V end was cut by 4 bases, the J end by 0 bases, with 10 bases between. This chain's CDR3 is CASSGGLSSYNEQFF. As DNA, the CDR3 is TGTGCCAGCAGTGGGGGCCTCAGCTCCTACAATGAGCAGTTCTTC.

The CDR3 region has the DNA TGTGCCATCAGTGAACGGGGAGAAAACACTGAAGCTTTCTTT. Protein product: CAISERGENTEAFF. The V and J genes are TRBV10-3 and TRBJ1-1; the D is unclear. This CDR3 is built from 14 residues. V lost 3 bases to trimming and J lost 2 bases, with 10 bases between them. Germline V lookup: CDR1 ENHRY, CDR2 SYGVKD.

This clonotype was seen ten or more times. This rearrangement joins TRBV5-1 to TRBJ1-4; 10 positions match TRBD1. Germline assignment: CDR1 SGHRS and CDR2 YFSETQ. The CDR3 spans 14 residues. The ends lost 4 bases at V and 7 bases at J; junction bases unmatched: 4. The CDR3 bases are TGCGCCAGCAGCCGGGACAGGGGTTTTGAAAAACTGTTTTTT. Translation gives CASSRDRGFEKLFF.

This sequence joins TRBV3-1 and TRBJ1-2; D is unclear. Germline V lookup: CDR1 LGHDT, CDR2 YNNKEL (reference sequence). Trimming left V 4 bases short and J 0 bases short, with 9 bases between. The CDR3 is 14 amino acids. CDR3 region: CASSRGSPNYGYTF. The CDR3 DNA is TGTGCCAGCAGCCGAGGCAGCCCTAACTATGGCTACACCTTC.

This clonotype was counted between two and nine times. The chain has TRBV18 and TRBJ2-5; no definite D call. Germline V lookup: CDR1 KGHSH, CDR2 LQKENI. The ends were cut back, 6 bases at V and 2 bases at J, with 10 bases in the middle. The CDR3 sequence is 13 residues long. The CDR3 sequence is CASSIPLQETQYF. CDR3 bases: TGTGCCAGCTCTATTCCTCTTCAAGAGACCCAGTACTTC.